A selection of T cell receptor beta chains follows, all from one sample in a study of T cell responses to AZD1222 COVID-19 vaccine. Data came from immunoSEQ multiplex PCR; TCRdb stores just in-frame clones and leaves some out. The data show under 200,000 clones, about 90% seen once. The specimen comprised peripheral blood, sampled on day 0 of AZD1222 vaccination. These receptors originate from an adult in good health. The CDR3 runs from the conserved cysteine through the conserved F or W. The D gene is left open where the match is weak. The size entry is marked missing in some rows and otherwise reads once, few, many or a size class.

V	size	J	D	DNA	CDR3
TRBV11-2	-	TRBJ2-5	-	TGTGCCAGCAGCTTAGGAACCCGGGACCAAGAGACCCAGTACTTC	CASSLGTRDQETQYF
TRBV27	once	TRBJ2-7	-	TGTGCCAGCAGTTTAAGCAGGGTTCGCTACGAGCAGTACTTC	CASSLSRVRYEQYF
TRBV24-1	-	TRBJ2-7	-	TGTGCCACCGGGGGAGGGGGCAGCTACGAGCAGTACTTC	CATGGGGSYEQYF
TRBV2	-	TRBJ1-4	TRBD1	TGTGCCAGCCGCCCGACAGGGGGAGAAAATGAAAAACTGTTTTTT	CASRPTGGENEKLFF
TRBV5-1	-	TRBJ1-5	TRBD1	TGCGCCAGCAGCTTGGGGACAGGGATTGATCAGCCCCAGCATTTT	CASSLGTGIDQPQHF
TRBV27	-	TRBJ2-7	TRBD2	TGTGCCAGCAGTACATACCCCCCCGACAGACTAGCGGACGAGCAGTACTTC	CASSTYPPDRLADEQYF
TRBV19	once	TRBJ2-2	TRBD2	TGTGCCAGTATAAGCGGGAGGGCCGGGGAGCTGTTTTTT	CASISGRAGELFF
TRBV19	-	TRBJ2-7	-	TGTGCCAGTAGGGAGTACGGGAGCTCCTACGAGCAGTACTTC	CASREYGSSYEQYF
TRBV7-9	-	TRBJ1-5	-	TGTGCCAGCAGCTTTGCAGCTGGGAATCAGCCCCAGCATTTT	CASSFAAGNQPQHF
TRBV5-4	-	TRBJ2-1	TRBD2	TGTGCCAGCAGCTCAGCGGGATTAGGTTACAATGAGCAGTTCTTC	CASSSAGLGYNEQFF
TRBV4-3	once	TRBJ2-1	-	TGCGCCAGCAGCCAGGGGAGGAGCTCCTACAATGAGCAGTTCTTC	CASSQGRSSYNEQFF
TRBV24-1	-	TRBJ2-1	-	TGTGCCACCAGTGCCCTAGCAATCTCCTACAATGAGCAGTTCTTC	CATSALAISYNEQFF
TRBV15	-	TRBJ1-1	-	TGTGCCACCAGCAGAGACAGGGAGGGGTTAGAAGCTTTCTTT	CATSRDREGLEAFF
TRBV29-1	-	TRBJ2-5	-	TGCAGCGTTGAAAATAACAGTCAAGAGACCCAGTACTTC	CSVENNSQETQYF
TRBV3-1/TRBV3-2	-	TRBJ2-4	-	TGTGCCAGCAGCCGACCAGGGGCGAAGGACATTCAGTACTTC	CASSRPGAKDIQYF
TRBV30	-	TRBJ1-2	TRBD1	TGTGCCTGGAGTCCAGGGGGAGTGGGGGGCTACACCTTC	CAWSPGGVGGYTF
TRBV5-8	-	TRBJ1-2	TRBD1	TGTGCCAGCAGCTTGGGAAGACAGGGAATCTATGGCTACACCTTC	CASSLGRQGIYGYTF
TRBV11-2	-	TRBJ2-4	-	TGTGCCAGCAGCGACCCGTCCCTAGCCAAAAACATTCAGTACTTC	CASSDPSLAKNIQYF
TRBV7-2	few	TRBJ1-4	TRBD1	TGTGCCAGCAGCTCCCAGACAGGGGCGGGTGAAAAACTGTTTTTT	CASSSQTGAGEKLFF
TRBV19	-	TRBJ1-2	TRBD1	TGTGCCAGTAACCTCCGGGACAGGGGGCTGTCTGGCTATGGCTACACCTTC	CASNLRDRGLSGYGYTF
TRBV7-9	-	TRBJ2-3	-	TGTGCCAGCAGCTTAGCTGGTTCAGATACGCAGTATTTT	CASSLAGSDTQYF